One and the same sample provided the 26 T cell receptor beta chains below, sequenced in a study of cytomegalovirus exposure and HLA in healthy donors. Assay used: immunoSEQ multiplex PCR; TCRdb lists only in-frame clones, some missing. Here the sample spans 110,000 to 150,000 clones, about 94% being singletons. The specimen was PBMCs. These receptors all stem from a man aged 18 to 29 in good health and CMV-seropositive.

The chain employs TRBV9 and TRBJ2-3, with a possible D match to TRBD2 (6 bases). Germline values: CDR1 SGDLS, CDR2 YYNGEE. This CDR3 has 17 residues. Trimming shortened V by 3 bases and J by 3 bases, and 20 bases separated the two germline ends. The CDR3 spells CASSESGLDTPTDTQYF. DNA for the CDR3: TGTGCCAGCAGCGAATCGGGACTCGATACGCCTACAGATACGCAGTATTTT. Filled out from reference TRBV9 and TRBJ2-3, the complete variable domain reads DSGVTQTPKHLITATGQRVTLRCSPRSGDLSVYWYQQSLDQGLQFLIQYYNGEERAKGNILERFSAQQFPDLHSELNLSSLELGDSALYFCASSESGLDTPTDTQYFGPGTRLTVL.

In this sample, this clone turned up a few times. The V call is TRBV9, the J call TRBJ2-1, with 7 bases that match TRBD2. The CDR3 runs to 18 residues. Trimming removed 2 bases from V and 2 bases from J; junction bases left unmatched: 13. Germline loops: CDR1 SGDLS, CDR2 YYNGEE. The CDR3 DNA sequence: TGTGCCAGCAGCGTCGAGGGCGGCGGGAGACCCCCCTACAATGAGCAGTTCTTC. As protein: CASSVEGGGRPPYNEQFF. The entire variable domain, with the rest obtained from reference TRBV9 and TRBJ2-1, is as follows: DSGVTQTPKHLITATGQRVTLRCSPRSGDLSVYWYQQSLDQGLQFLIQYYNGEERAKGNILERFSAQQFPDLHSELNLSSLELGDSALYFCASSVEGGGRPPYNEQFFGPGTRLTVL.

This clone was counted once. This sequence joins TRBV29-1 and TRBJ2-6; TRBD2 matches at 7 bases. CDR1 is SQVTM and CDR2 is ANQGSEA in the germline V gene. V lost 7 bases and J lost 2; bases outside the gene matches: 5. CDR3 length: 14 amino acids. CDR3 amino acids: CSATGGTGANVLTF. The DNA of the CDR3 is TGCAGCGCCACCGGGGGGACTGGGGCCAACGTCCTGACTTTC.

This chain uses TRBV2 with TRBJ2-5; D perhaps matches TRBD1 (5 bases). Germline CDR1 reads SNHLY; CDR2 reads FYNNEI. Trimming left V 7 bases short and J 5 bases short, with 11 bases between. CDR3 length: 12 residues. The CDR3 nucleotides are TGTGCCAGCATGGGGCAGTTGGAGACCCAGTACTTC. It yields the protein CASMGQLETQYF.

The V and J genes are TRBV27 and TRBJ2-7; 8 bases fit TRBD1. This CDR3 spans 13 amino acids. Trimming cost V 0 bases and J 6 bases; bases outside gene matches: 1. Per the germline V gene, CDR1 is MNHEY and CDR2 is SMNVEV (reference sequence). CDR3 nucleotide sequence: TGTGCCAGCAGTTTATCGACAGGGGTCGAGCAGTACTTC. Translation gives CASSLSTGVEQYF.

CDR3 DNA: TGCGCCAGCAGCCAGGGGGGATCCTACGAGCAGTACTTC. Translating gives CASSQGGSYEQYF. This chain uses TRBV4-1 with TRBJ2-7; possibly TRBD2 for D (6 bases). Trimming took off 3 bases at V and 1 base at J, with 7 bases between the two ends. This CDR3 has 13 residues. CDR1 is MGHRA, CDR2 YSYEKL, per germline.

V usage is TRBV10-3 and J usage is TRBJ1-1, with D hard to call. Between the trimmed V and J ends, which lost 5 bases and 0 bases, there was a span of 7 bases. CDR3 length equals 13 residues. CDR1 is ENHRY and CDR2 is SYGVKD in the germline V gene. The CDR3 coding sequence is TGTGCCATCAGTTCGACACTGAACACTGAAGCTTTCTTT. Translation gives CAISSTLNTEAFF.

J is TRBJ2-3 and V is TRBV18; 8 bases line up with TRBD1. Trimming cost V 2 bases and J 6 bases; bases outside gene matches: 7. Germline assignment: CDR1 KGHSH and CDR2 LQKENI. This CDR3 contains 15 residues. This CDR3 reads CASSPGQGSRDTQYF. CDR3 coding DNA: TGTGCCAGCTCACCAGGACAGGGTTCGAGGGATACGCAGTATTTT.

For the CDR3, the DNA is TGTGCCAGCAGCTTAATGAGACAGGGGGCCGAGGACACTGAAGCTTTCTTT. Translated: CASSLMRQGAEDTEAFF. V is TRBV11-2 and J is TRBJ1-1; the match to TRBD1 covers 10 bases. The ends lost 2 bases at V and 3 bases at J; junction bases unmatched: 9. This CDR3 has 17 amino acids. CDR1 is SGHAT and CDR2 is FQNNGV in the germline V gene.

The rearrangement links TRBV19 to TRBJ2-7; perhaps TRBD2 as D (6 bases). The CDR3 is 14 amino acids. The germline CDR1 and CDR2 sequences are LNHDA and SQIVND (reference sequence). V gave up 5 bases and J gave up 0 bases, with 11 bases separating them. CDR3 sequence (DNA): TGTGCCAGTAGTCCCGGAGGGTCCTCCTACGAGCAGTACTTC. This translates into CASSPGGSSYEQYF.

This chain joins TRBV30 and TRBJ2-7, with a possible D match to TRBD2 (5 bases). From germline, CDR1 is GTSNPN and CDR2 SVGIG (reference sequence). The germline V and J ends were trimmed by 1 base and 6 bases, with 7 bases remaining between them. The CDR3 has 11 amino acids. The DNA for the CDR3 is TGTGCCTGGAGTGGAGGGATCGAGCAGTACTTC. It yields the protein CAWSGGIEQYF.

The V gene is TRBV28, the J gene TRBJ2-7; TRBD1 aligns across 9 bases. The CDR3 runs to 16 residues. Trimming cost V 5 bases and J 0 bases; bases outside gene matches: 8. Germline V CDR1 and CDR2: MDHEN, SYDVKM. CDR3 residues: CASSTTGTGSSYEQYF. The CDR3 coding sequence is TGTGCCAGCAGTACTACCGGGACAGGGAGCTCCTACGAGCAGTACTTC. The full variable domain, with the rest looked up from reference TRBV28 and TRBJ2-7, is DVKVTQSSRYLVKRTGEKVFLECVQDMDHENMFWYRQDPGLGLRLIYFSYDVKMKEKGDIPEGYSVSREKKERFSLILESASTNQTSMYLCASSTTGTGSSYEQYFGPGTRLTVT.

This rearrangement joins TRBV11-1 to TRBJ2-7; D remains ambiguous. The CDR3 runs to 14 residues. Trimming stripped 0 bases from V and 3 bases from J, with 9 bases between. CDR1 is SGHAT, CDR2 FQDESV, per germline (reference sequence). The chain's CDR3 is CASSLAGSYYEQYF. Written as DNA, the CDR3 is TGTGCCAGCAGCTTAGCGGGCTCTTACTACGAGCAGTACTTC.

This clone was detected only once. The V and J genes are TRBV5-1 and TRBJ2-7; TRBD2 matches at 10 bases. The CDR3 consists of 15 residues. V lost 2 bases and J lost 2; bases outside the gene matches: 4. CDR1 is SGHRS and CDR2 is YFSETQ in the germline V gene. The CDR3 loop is CASSFGLAATYEQYF. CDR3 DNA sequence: TGCGCCAGCAGCTTCGGACTAGCGGCAACCTACGAGCAGTACTTC.

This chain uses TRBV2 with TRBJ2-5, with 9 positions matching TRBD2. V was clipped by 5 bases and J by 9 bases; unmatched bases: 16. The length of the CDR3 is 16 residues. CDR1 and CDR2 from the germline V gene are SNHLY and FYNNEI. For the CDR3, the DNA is TGTGCCAGCAGTTTGGGGGGGCTAGCGGGAAACCGGGCCCAGTACTTC. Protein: CASSLGGLAGNRAQYF.

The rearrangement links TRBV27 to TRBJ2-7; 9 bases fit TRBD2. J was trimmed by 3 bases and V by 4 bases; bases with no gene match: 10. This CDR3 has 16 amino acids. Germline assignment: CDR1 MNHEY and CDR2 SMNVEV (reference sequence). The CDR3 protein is CASSSLRVSGGYEQYF. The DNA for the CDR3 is TGTGCCAGCAGTTCCCTCCGAGTTAGCGGGGGCTACGAGCAGTACTTC.

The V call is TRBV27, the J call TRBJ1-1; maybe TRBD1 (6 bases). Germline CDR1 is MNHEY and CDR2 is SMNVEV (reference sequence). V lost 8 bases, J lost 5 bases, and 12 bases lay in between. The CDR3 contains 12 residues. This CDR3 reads CASGGARTEAFF. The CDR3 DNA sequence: TGTGCCAGCGGGGGGGCGCGGACTGAAGCTTTCTTT.

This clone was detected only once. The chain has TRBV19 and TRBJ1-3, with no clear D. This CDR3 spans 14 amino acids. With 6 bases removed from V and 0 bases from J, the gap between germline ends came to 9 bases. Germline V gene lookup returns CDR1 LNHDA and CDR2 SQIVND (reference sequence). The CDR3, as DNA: TGTGCCAGTAGCCCAGTATCCTCTGGAAACACCATATATTTT. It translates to CASSPVSSGNTIYF. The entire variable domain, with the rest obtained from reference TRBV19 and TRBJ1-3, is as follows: DGGITQSPKYLFRKEGQNVTLSCEQNLNHDAMYWYRQDPGQGLRLIYYSQIVNDFQKGDIAEGYSVSREKKESFPLTVTSAQKNPTAFYLCASSPVSSGNTIYFGEGSWLTVV.

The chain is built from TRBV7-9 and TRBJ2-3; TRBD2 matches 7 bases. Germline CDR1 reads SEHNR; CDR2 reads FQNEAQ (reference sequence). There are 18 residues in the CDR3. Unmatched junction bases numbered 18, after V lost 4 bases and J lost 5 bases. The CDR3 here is CASSWRRGFPRGEDTQYF. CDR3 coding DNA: TGTGCCAGCAGCTGGAGAAGAGGGTTCCCACGGGGGGAAGATACGCAGTATTTT.

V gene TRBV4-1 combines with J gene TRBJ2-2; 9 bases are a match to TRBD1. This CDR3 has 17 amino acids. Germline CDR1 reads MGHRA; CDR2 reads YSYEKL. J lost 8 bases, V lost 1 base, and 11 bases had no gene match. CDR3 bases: TGCGCCAGCAGCCAAGGGCAGACAGGGGGAAGACAGGGGGAGCTGTTTTTT. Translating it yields CASSQGQTGGRQGELFF.

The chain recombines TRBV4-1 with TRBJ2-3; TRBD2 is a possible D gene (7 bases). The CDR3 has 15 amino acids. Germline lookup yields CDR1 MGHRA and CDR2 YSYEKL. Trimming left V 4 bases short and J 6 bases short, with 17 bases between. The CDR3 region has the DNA TGCGCCAGCAGCCCCTGGACAGCCGGGAGGGATACGCAGTATTTT. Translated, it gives CASSPWTAGRDTQYF.

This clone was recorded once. The DNA of the CDR3 is TGCGCCAGCAGCCAAGGACTTAACAATCAGCCCCAGCATTTT. It yields the protein CASSQGLNNQPQHF. The chain carries TRBV4-1 and TRBJ1-5; no firm D call. The length of the CDR3 is 14 residues. With 1 base removed from V and 3 bases from J, the gap between germline ends came to 7 bases. The germline gives CDR1 MGHRA, CDR2 YSYEKL.

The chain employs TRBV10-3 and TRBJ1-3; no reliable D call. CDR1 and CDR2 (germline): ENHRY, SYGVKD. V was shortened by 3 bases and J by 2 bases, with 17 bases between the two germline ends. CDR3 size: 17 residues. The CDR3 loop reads CAISDPGREQAGNTIYF. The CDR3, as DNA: TGTGCCATCAGTGACCCAGGTCGAGAGCAGGCTGGAAACACCATATATTTT.

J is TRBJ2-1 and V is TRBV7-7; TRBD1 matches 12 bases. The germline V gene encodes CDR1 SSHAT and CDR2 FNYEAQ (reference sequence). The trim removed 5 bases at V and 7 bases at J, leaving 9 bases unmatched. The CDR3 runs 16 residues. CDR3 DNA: TGTGCCAGCAGCGCCTCCGGGACAGGGGGCGGGAATGAGCAGTTCTTC. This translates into CASSASGTGGGNEQFF.

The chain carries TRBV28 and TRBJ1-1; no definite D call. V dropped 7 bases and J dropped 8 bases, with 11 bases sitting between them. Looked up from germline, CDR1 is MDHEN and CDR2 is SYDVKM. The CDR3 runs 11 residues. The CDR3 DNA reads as TGTGCCAGCACCTCTGGGCTGGAAGCTTTCTTT. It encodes CASTSGLEAFF.

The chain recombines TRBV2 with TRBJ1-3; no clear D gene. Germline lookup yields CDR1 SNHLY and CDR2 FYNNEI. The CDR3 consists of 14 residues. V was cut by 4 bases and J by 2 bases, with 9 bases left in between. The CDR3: CASSVPSTGNTIYF. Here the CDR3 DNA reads TGTGCCAGCAGTGTCCCATCCACTGGAAACACCATATATTTT.